Below, 20 T cell receptor beta chains from the same sample are listed, as sequenced in a study of T cells after yellow fever vaccination. In TCRdb, the 5' RACE reads were re-called with MiXCR into one record per CDR3 protein. Of under 600,000 distinct CDR3 sequences listed, roughly 13% are singletons. The sequences come from PBMCs, collected on the day of the yellow fever booster vaccination. These receptors all stem from a man between 25 and 39 years old who received the YFV17D yellow fever vaccine.

This chain connects TRBV12-3 or TRBV12-4 to TRBJ2-7; TRBD1 might be the D (6 bases). The CDR3 totals 12 residues. The germline V and J ends were trimmed by 5 bases and 5 bases, with 10 bases remaining between them. This CDR3 is CASSTQGHEQYF. The CDR3 coding sequence is TGTGCCAGCAGTACTCAGGGGCACGAGCAGTACTTC.

There are many counts of this clonotype. The rearrangement links TRBV29-1 to TRBJ2-3; D may match TRBD1 or TRBD2 (6 bases each). CDR1 SQVTM and CDR2 ANQGSEA come from the germline V gene. Trimming left V 6 bases short and J 5 bases short, with 21 bases between. The CDR3 sequence is 15 residues long. The CDR3: CSVPTSGGWQDTQYF. The CDR3 nucleotides read TGCAGCGTCCCCACTTCCGGGGGCTGGCAAGATACGCAGTATTTT.

This clonotype appeared a few times. This chain joins TRBV6-5 and TRBJ2-1, with 8 positions matching TRBD2. With 0 bases clipped from V and 10 bases from J, the junction kept 8 bases outside the gene matches. CDR3 length equals 15 residues. The V gene's germline CDR1 is MNHEY and CDR2 SVGAGI. The CDR3: CASSYSPGLATEQFF. CDR3 nucleotides: TGTGCCAGCAGTTACTCACCTGGACTAGCTACCGAGCAGTTCTTC.

A few counts support this clonotype. This sequence joins TRBV20-1 and TRBJ1-1; D is undetermined. CDR3 length equals 10 residues. From germline, CDR1 is DFQATT and CDR2 SNEGSKA (reference sequence). Trimming removed 8 bases at V and 11 bases at J, with 15 bases between. Written as DNA, the CDR3 is TGCAGTACGAGCCGGGTTCATGCTTTCTTT. This encodes CSTSRVHAFF.

This chain connects TRBV7-8 to TRBJ2-5; 11 bases map to TRBD2. The junction had 8 bases not matched to a gene; V was cut back by 5 bases and J by 0 bases. In germline, CDR1 is SGHVS, CDR2 FQNEAQ. This CDR3 spans 17 amino acids. CDR3 in DNA: TGTGCCAGCAGCCAACAACCGGGACTAGCGGACCAAGAGACCCAGTACTTC. Its protein is CASSQQPGLADQETQYF.

This clonotype was detected only a few times. The CDR3 reads CASSQDGTGGRETQYF. DNA for the CDR3: TGCGCCAGCAGCCAAGATGGGACAGGGGGCAGAGAGACCCAGTACTTC. The chain joins TRBV4-3 to TRBJ2-5; 12 bases align to TRBD1. The CDR3 covers 16 residues. Germline CDR1 reads LGHNA; CDR2 reads YSLEER. The ends lost 0 bases at V and 4 bases at J; junction bases unmatched: 3.

This clonotype came up many times. This sequence joins TRBV27 and TRBJ1-6; 9 bases align to TRBD1. Germline V lookup: CDR1 MNHEY, CDR2 SMNVEV (reference sequence). The trim removed 6 bases at V and 7 bases at J, leaving 10 bases unmatched. The CDR3 totals 16 residues. The CDR3 coding sequence is TGTGCCAGCAGGTCGAACCGGGACAGGGCAAATTCACCCCTCCACTTT. As protein: CASRSNRDRANSPLHF.

This clonotype was detected only a few times. This sequence joins TRBV4-3 and TRBJ2-1, with a possible D match to TRBD2 (6 bases). Trimming took off 0 bases at V and 13 bases at J, with 13 bases between the two ends. The length of the CDR3 is 13 residues. Germline V gene sequence: CDR1 LGHNA, CDR2 YSLEER. The CDR3 coding sequence is TGCGCCAGCAGCCAAGATCTCAGGAGGGCACAGTTCTTC. Translated: CASSQDLRRAQFF.

The V and J genes are TRBV6-2 or TRBV6-3 and TRBJ2-7; a weak D match, TRBD2 (5 bases). Germline loops: CDR1 MNHEY, CDR2 SVGEGT. The CDR3 is 14 amino acids. V gave up 8 bases and J gave up 0 bases, with 14 bases separating them. DNA for the CDR3: TGTGCCAGCCGACTACTGGTCAGCTCCTACGAGCAGTACTTC. Translating gives CASRLLVSSYEQYF.

V usage is TRBV24-1 and J usage is TRBJ2-1; TRBD1 or TRBD2 may be the D gene (5 bases each). The CDR3 has 12 amino acids. Germline loops: CDR1 KGHDR, CDR2 SFDVKD. Trimming took off 7 bases at V and 8 bases at J, with 11 bases between the two ends. In nucleotides, the CDR3 is TGTGCCACCAGCAAAGGGACGTATGAGCAGTTCTTC. Translated: CATSKGTYEQFF.

J is TRBJ1-5 and V is TRBV3-1; weak D call: TRBD1 (6 bases). Trimming took off 6 bases at V and 4 bases at J, with 16 bases between the two ends. The CDR3 is 15 amino acids. Germline values: CDR1 LGHDT, CDR2 YNNKEL (reference sequence). The CDR3 DNA reads TGTGCCAGCAGTCAGGGGTGGACATCGAATCAGCCCCAGCATTTT. It encodes CASSQGWTSNQPQHF.

In this sample, this clonotype turned up a few times. The J gene is TRBJ1-2, the V gene TRBV5-6; 8 bases fit TRBD1. From germline, CDR1 is SGHDT and CDR2 YYEEEE. The CDR3 is 12 residues long. V was pared by 4 bases and J by 8 bases, with 4 bases of the junction left unmatched. The CDR3 DNA sequence: TGTGCCAGCAGCGTGAGGACAGGGGGCTACACCTTC. Translated, it gives CASSVRTGGYTF. Filled out from reference TRBV5-6 and TRBJ1-2, the complete variable domain reads DAGVTQSPTHLIKTRGQQVTLRCSPKSGHDTVSWYQQALGQGPQFIFQYYEEEERQRGNFPDRFSGHQFPNYSSELNVNALLLGDSALYLCASSVRTGGYTFGSGTRLTVV.

J is TRBJ2-1 and V is TRBV6-5; TRBD2 aligns across 7 bases. The CDR3 extends over 16 amino acids. Germline assignment: CDR1 MNHEY and CDR2 SVGAGI. The J segment lost 3 bases and the V segment lost 2 bases, leaving 7 bases of the junction unmatched. The CDR3, as DNA: TGTGCCAGCAGTTACCTGGGCGGGAGCCTCTACAATGAGCAGTTCTTC. Translating it yields CASSYLGGSLYNEQFF.

This clonotype was seen ten or more times. The chain is built from TRBV7-9 and TRBJ1-1; possible D gene TRBD1, 5 bases. The V end was cut by 5 bases, the J end by 3 bases, with 7 bases between. Germline V gives CDR1 SEHNR, CDR2 FQNEAQ (reference sequence). The length of the CDR3 is 12 residues. CDR3 amino acids: CASSQTDTEAFF. CDR3 coding DNA: TGTGCCAGCAGCCAGACAGACACTGAAGCTTTCTTT.

This clonotype was counted a few times. The chain carries TRBV4-3 and TRBJ2-3; perhaps D is TRBD1 or TRBD2 (5 bases each). Germline CDR1 is LGHNA and CDR2 is YSLEER. This CDR3 region has 16 residues. V was trimmed by 0 bases and J by 5 bases, leaving 15 bases between them. CDR3 sequence: CASSQDIPGTGDTQYF. DNA of the CDR3: TGCGCCAGCAGCCAAGATATACCAGGGACCGGAGATACGCAGTATTTT.

This clonotype was counted a few times. This chain connects TRBV7-8 to TRBJ2-4; no firm D call. The V gene lost 5 bases and the J gene lost 1 base, with 12 bases spanning the gap. CDR3 length: 15 amino acids. Germline V gives CDR1 SGHVS, CDR2 FQNEAQ. The chain's CDR3 is CASSPPGLAKNIQYF. CDR3 nucleotide sequence: TGTGCCAGCAGCCCCCCGGGTTTGGCCAAAAACATTCAGTACTTC.

This chain uses TRBV7-9 with TRBJ1-3; TRBD1 matches 8 bases. CDR1 is SEHNR, CDR2 FQNEAQ, per germline (reference sequence). After removal of 4 bases from V and 3 bases from J, the junction contained 8 bases not matched to a gene. The CDR3 contains 16 residues. The CDR3 loop reads CASSSQGAIIGNTIYF. As DNA, the CDR3 is TGTGCCAGCAGCTCGCAGGGGGCGATCATTGGAAACACCATATATTTT.

This clonotype was counted between two and nine times. The gene calls are TRBV20-1 and TRBJ2-7; 7 nucleotides agree with TRBD2. Germline CDR1 and CDR2: DFQATT and SNEGSKA (reference sequence). V trimming: 0 bases; J trimming: 6 bases; junction bases outside the gene matches: 2. This CDR3 has 12 amino acids. CDR3: CSARDGGVEQYF. CDR3 sequence (DNA): TGCAGTGCTAGAGATGGGGGGGTCGAGCAGTACTTC.

This clonotype was seen at least ten times. An end of the junction differs from the germline gene, which may be a read error. The V call is TRBV20-1, the J call TRBJ2-4; 12 bases are a match to TRBD2. The CDR3 sequence is 15 residues long. Germline assignment: CDR1 DFQATT and CDR2 SNEGSKA (reference sequence). The DNA of the CDR3 is TGCAGTGCAAGAGCTAGCGGGAGGGACAAAAACATTCAGTACTTC. This translates into CSARASGRDKNIQYF.

The table lists this clonotype with a few counts. V gene TRBV10-3 combines with J gene TRBJ2-5; D gene uncertain. CDR1 and CDR2 from the germline V gene are ENHRY and SYGVKD. The CDR3 consists of 13 residues. The germline V and J ends were trimmed by 2 bases and 2 bases, with 6 bases remaining between them. CDR3 in DNA: TGTGCCATCAGTGAGGGCCGACAAGAGACCCAGTACTTC. The encoded protein is CAISEGRQETQYF.